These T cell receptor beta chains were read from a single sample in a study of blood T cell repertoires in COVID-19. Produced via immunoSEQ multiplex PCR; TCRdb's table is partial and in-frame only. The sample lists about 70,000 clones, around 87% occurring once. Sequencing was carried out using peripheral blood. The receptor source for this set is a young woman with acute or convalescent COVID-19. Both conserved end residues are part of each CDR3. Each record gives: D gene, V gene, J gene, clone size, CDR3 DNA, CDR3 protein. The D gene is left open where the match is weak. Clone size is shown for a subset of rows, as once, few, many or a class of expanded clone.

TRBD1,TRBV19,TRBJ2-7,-,TGTGCCAGTAGCCCAGGGACAGGGTTTGAGCAGTACTTC,CASSPGTGFEQYF
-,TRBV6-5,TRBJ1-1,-,TGTGCCAGCAGATGGACAGAGCTGAACACTGAAGCTTTCTTT,CASRWTELNTEAFF
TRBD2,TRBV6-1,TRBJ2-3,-,TGTGCCAGCAGTGACCTTTCTAGCGGGCCGACAGATACGCAGTATTTT,CASSDLSSGPTDTQYF
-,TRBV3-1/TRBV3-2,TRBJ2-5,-,TGTGCCAGCAGCCAAGGGCCCTCACAAGAGACCCAGTACTTC,CASSQGPSQETQYF
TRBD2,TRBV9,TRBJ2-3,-,TGTGCCAGCAGCGGGGGACTAGCGGGAGGGGATACGCAGTATTTT,CASSGGLAGGDTQYF
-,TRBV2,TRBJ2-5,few,TGTGCCAGCAGTGAAGCAGGAGTCAGTAAAGAGACCCAGTACTTC,CASSEAGVSKETQYF
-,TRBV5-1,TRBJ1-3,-,TGCGCCAGCAGCTTGGCTGGGAGGCCTGGAAACACCATATATTTT,CASSLAGRPGNTIYF
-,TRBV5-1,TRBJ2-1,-,TGCGCCAGCAGCTTCAGGGGCCGTGCGATGGATGAGCAGTTCTTC,CASSFRGRAMDEQFF
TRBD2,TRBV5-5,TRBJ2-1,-,TGTGCCAGCAGTACACTAGCGGGGTCCTACAATGAGCAGTTCTTC,CASSTLAGSYNEQFF
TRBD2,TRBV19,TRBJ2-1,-,TGTGCCAGTAGTCTTGAGGGACTAGCGGGGGTTGAGCAGTTCTTC,CASSLEGLAGVEQFF
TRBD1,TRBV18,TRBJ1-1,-,TGTGCCAGCTCACCACCCCTTAAAGGACAGGGGGCCTGGACTGAAGCTTTCTTT,CASSPPLKGQGAWTEAFF
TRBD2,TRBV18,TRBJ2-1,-,TGTGCCAGCTCACAAGTCGGCGGGGGGGCCGGGCAGTTCTTC,CASSQVGGGAGQFF
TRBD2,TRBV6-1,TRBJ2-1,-,TGTGCCAGCAGTGGGAGACTAGCGGGTTCCTACAATGAGCAGTTCTTC,CASSGRLAGSYNEQFF
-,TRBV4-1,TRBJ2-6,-,TGCGCCAGCAGCCAGAACCCCACTCAGGGCTCTGGGGCCAACGTCCTGACTTTC,CASSQNPTQGSGANVLTF